The present TCR beta chain was sequenced within a study of shared clonotypes between healthy human individuals. Regarding the study as a whole: Non-shared clonotypes showed lower generation probabilities than clonotypes common to all four donors. Though the depth was large, rarefaction showed that sorted-subset sequencing was incomplete.

The CDR3 length is 11 residues. Trimming shortened V by 8 bases and J by 7 bases, and 11 bases separated the two germline ends. From germline, CDR1 is MNHEY and CDR2 SVGAGI. This clone was found a few times. Its antigen is not known. The assay was carried out at the deep level. Each sorted subset replicate got 200 ng genomic DNA, 25,000 to 35,000 genomes. Only in-frame clones appear in the TCRdb table, and some are missing; sequencing was by immunoSEQ multiplex PCR. This sample yields 2 million to 2.5 million clones, of which roughly 92% are seen a single time; about 0.36% belongs to the top ten. The chain recombines TRBV6-5 with TRBJ1-1; D ambiguous. The material sequenced was naive CD4+ T cells from PBMCs. Indicated subset: CD45RA+ positively selected. The receptor was derived from a man aged 18 to 30 in good health. Some clones in this sample may be carry-over from other donors' samples. CDR3 protein: CASPPDYEAFF. The CDR3 DNA sequence: TGTGCCAGCCCGCCAGATTATGAAGCTTTCTTT.